The clone carrying this T cell receptor beta chain was counted at least ten times. No antigen is known for it. The data originate from a study of blood T cells in healthy people across ages. General observations from the study: Naive T cell percentage and TCR beta diversity correlated strongly. What prevented conclusive comparison of naive and antigen-experienced cells was that PBMCs were unsorted. Significant beta diversity loss was already apparent by age approximately 40, declining roughly linearly.

CDR1 SQVTM and CDR2 ANQGSEA come from the germline V gene. V was shortened by 4 bases and J by 5 bases, with 14 bases between the two germline ends. CDR3 length: 13 amino acids. A sample-barcoded 5' primer and a J-beta primer mix were used in a second PCR of about 6 to 12 cycles. Tags on each cDNA molecule came from a template-switch adaptor with 12 random nucleotides. TCRdb reprocessed the 5' RACE reads with MiXCR, giving one entry per CDR3 protein. The sample holds hundreds of thousands of distinct CDR3 sequences, more than 25% seen once. The rearrangement uses TRBV29-1 and TRBJ1-2, with D unclear. The TCR originated in a woman older than 75 in good health. Input material: blood. CDR3 amino acids: CSVVDALLYGYTF. The CDR3 DNA reads as TGCAGCGTTGTGGACGCCCTCTTATATGGCTACACCTTC. Looking up the rest from reference TRBV29-1 and TRBJ1-2 gives the full variable domain: SAVISQKPSRDICQRGTSLTIQCQVDSQVTMMFWYRQQPGQSLTLIATANQGSEATYESGFVIDKFPISRPNLTFSTLTVSNMSPEDSSIYLCSVVDALLYGYTFGSGTRLTVV.